A single sample gave rise to the 30 T cell receptor beta chains below, sequenced in a study of blood T cells in healthy people across ages. A sample-barcoded 5' primer and a J-beta primer mix were used in a second PCR of roughly 7 to 11 cycles. TCRdb reprocessed the 5' RACE reads with MiXCR, giving one entry per CDR3 protein. The table records hundreds of thousands of distinct CDR3 sequences, around 21% of them present only once. The sequenced sample consisted of blood. These receptors came from a man aged 65 to 85 in good health.

In this sample, this clonotype turned up a few times. The chain has TRBV20-1 and TRBJ2-1; TRBD1 aligns across 8 bases. The CDR3 covers 14 residues. CDR1 is DFQATT, CDR2 SNEGSKA, per germline (reference sequence). Trimming removed 6 bases from V and 8 bases from J; junction bases left unmatched: 12. In DNA, the CDR3 is TGCAGTGCCCCCTCCGGGACAGGTGTGCATGAGCAGTTCTTC. Translation gives CSAPSGTGVHEQFF.

The gene calls are TRBV4-3 and TRBJ1-4; 7 bases line up with TRBD1. The germline V gene encodes CDR1 LGHNA and CDR2 YSLEER. The CDR3 runs to 16 residues. The V gene end was trimmed by 1 base and the J gene end by 7 bases; junction bases not matched to a gene: 9. The CDR3 loop reads CASSQGRNRGSEKLFF. The CDR3 DNA reads as TGCGCCAGCAGCCAAGGGCGGAACAGGGGATCTGAAAAACTGTTTTTT.

J is TRBJ2-7 and V is TRBV6-2 or TRBV6-3; D is undetermined. The CDR3 is made up of 12 amino acids. The V end was cut by 8 bases, the J end by 4 bases, with 12 bases between. Germline V CDR1 and CDR2: MNHEY, SVGEGT. Here the CDR3 DNA reads TGTGCCAGCGGGCGTCCTAGGTACGAGCAGTACTTC. Translating it yields CASGRPRYEQYF.

The sample holds a few counts of this clonotype. The gene calls are TRBV12-3 or TRBV12-4 and TRBJ2-3, with unresolved D. The V end lost 3 bases, the J end lost 5 bases, and 3 bases lay between the germline ends. The CDR3 is made up of 11 amino acids. The CDR3 DNA reads as TGTGCCAGCAGTTTGAAAGATACGCAGTATTTT. This codes for CASSLKDTQYF.

The chain carries TRBV20-1 and TRBJ2-1, with D possibly being TRBD2 (6 bases). The CDR3 has 17 residues. Looked up from germline, CDR1 is DFQATT and CDR2 is SNEGSKA (reference sequence). V was cut by 1 base and J by 0 bases, with 16 bases left in between. CDR3 residues: CSARVPSAQSSYNEQFF. CDR3 coding DNA: TGCAGTGCTAGAGTCCCTAGCGCTCAAAGCTCCTACAATGAGCAGTTCTTC.

Concerning this clonotype itself: A much larger clone lies one base from this, so it may be a read error. The CDR3 sequence: CASSQEDRGNSYNEQSF. As DNA, the CDR3 is TGCGCCAGCAGCCAAGAAGACAGGGGGAATTCGTACAATGAGCAGTCCTTC. The chain joins TRBV4-3 to TRBJ2-1; TRBD1 matches 9 bases. This CDR3 has 17 residues. CDR1 and CDR2 from the germline V gene are LGHNA and YSLEER.

There are a few counts of this clonotype. In nucleotides, the CDR3 is TGTGCCAGCAGTACAGAGCGCCGGAATGAAAAACTGTTTTTT. It is translated as CASSTERRNEKLFF. The rearrangement uses TRBV6-1 and TRBJ1-4; D gene ambiguous. Germline V gene sequence: CDR1 MNHNS, CDR2 SASEGT. V lost 5 bases and J 5 bases, leaving 12 bases between the germline ends. The CDR3 runs 14 residues.

This clonotype has only a few counts. It may be a read error: a sequence one base away is much more abundant. The gene calls are TRBV20-1 and TRBJ2-5, with D perhaps matching TRBD1 or TRBD2 (5 bases each). Near its end, the DNA agrees better with TRBJ2-7, so the J call may be wrong. The germline CDR1 and CDR2 sequences are DFQATT and SNEGSKA (reference sequence). The CDR3 is 14 amino acids. The chain's CDR3 is CSASMGEGSYEQYF. The CDR3 DNA sequence: TGCAGTGCTAGTATGGGGGAAGGTTCATACGAGCAGTACTTC.

The chain uses TRBV7-9 and TRBJ2-3, with 10 bases fitting TRBD2. The CDR3 has 17 amino acids. Trimming took 4 bases from V and 2 from J; bases not matched to a gene: 9. Per the germline V gene, CDR1 is SEHNR and CDR2 is FQNEAQ (reference sequence). CDR3 in amino acids: CASSSGVGLADTDTQYF. The CDR3 nucleotides are TGTGCCAGCAGCTCAGGGGTAGGACTAGCGGACACAGATACGCAGTATTTT.

This clonotype was counted between two and nine times. CDR3 nucleotide sequence: TGTGCCAGCAGCTTAGCGGGACAGGAGTACAATGAGCAGTTCTTC. Amino acids: CASSLAGQEYNEQFF. The chain couples TRBV5-5 to TRBJ2-1, with TRBD1 as a possible D gene (8 bases). Between the trimmed V and J ends, which lost 2 bases and 4 bases, there was a span of 13 bases. This CDR3 is 15 amino acids long. Germline V gene lookup returns CDR1 SGHKS and CDR2 YYEKEE (reference sequence).

The chain carries TRBV12-3 or TRBV12-4 and TRBJ1-2, with 7 bases lining up with TRBD1. This CDR3 region has 14 residues. The trim removed 6 bases at V and 5 bases at J, leaving 9 bases unmatched. CDR3 amino acids: CASRGPGGTYGYTF. The CDR3 DNA follows: TGTGCCAGCAGGGGCCCAGGGGGGACTTATGGCTACACCTTC.

The chain has TRBV7-6 and TRBJ2-5; D is undetermined. The V gene lost 2 bases and the J gene lost 5 bases, with 9 bases spanning the gap. This CDR3 is built from 13 residues. The germline CDR1 and CDR2 sequences are SGHVS and FNYEAQ. The CDR3 sequence is CASSLTGHETQYF. For the CDR3, the DNA is TGTGCCAGCAGCTTAACTGGCCACGAGACCCAGTACTTC.

This clonotype has more than one count but fewer than ten. The CDR3 protein is CASRYGAGELFF. CDR3 bases: TGTGCCAGCCGTTACGGGGCCGGGGAGCTGTTTTTT. The genes are TRBV12-3 or TRBV12-4 and TRBJ2-2; D may be TRBD2 (5 bases). The V gene lost 8 bases and the J gene lost 6 bases, with 10 bases spanning the gap. The CDR3 sequence is 12 residues long.

J is TRBJ2-5 and V is TRBV24-1; D gene uncertain. The V and J ends lost 3 bases and 1 base respectively, with 5 bases between them. CDR3 length: 13 residues. Germline V gene lookup returns CDR1 KGHDR and CDR2 SFDVKD. The CDR3 sequence: CATSDKPQETQYF. As DNA, the CDR3 is TGTGCCACCAGTGATAAACCCCAAGAGACCCAGTACTTC.

The J gene is TRBJ2-4, the V gene TRBV6-1; TRBD2 is a possible D gene (5 bases). V was pared by 6 bases and J by 3 bases, with 27 bases between. Germline V lookup: CDR1 MNHNS, CDR2 SASEGT. The CDR3 contains 19 residues. The CDR3 DNA reads as TGTGCCAGCAGCTTTTCCCCTGAGTCATGGGTCGGAGGCAAAAACATTCAGTACTTC. Translation gives CASSFSPESWVGGKNIQYF.

This clonotype was found a few times. The chain has TRBV20-1 and TRBJ1-2; maybe TRBD1 (6 bases). The length of the CDR3 is 17 residues. The V end was cut by 1 base, the J end by 1 base, with 19 bases between. Germline lookup yields CDR1 DFQATT and CDR2 SNEGSKA (reference sequence). CDR3 sequence (DNA): TGCAGTGCTAGAGTGCCTAGCCCGACAGGACTTAACTATGGCTACACCTTC. As protein: CSARVPSPTGLNYGYTF.

This clonotype came up many times. The chain has TRBV20-1 and TRBJ2-4, with 9 bases matching TRBD2. Germline V gives CDR1 DFQATT, CDR2 SNEGSKA (reference sequence). The V gene end was trimmed by 3 bases and the J gene end by 6 bases; junction bases not matched to a gene: 6. The CDR3 extends over 14 amino acids. The chain's CDR3 is CSARGTSMRNIQYF. DNA for the CDR3: TGCAGTGCTAGGGGGACTAGCATGCGAAACATTCAGTACTTC.

The chain links TRBV18 to TRBJ2-7; D uncertain. The DNA end lines up better with TRBJ2-5; the J call may be wrong. The CDR3 contains 15 residues. Germline CDR1 reads KGHSH; CDR2 reads LQKENI. DNA for the CDR3: TGTGCCAGCTCACCCCGGACCGCCAGTGGAGAGACCCAGTACTTC. Protein product: CASSPRTASGETQYF.

This clonotype has only a few counts. The V and J genes are TRBV25-1 and TRBJ2-5, with 9 bases identical to TRBD1. The CDR3 extends over 14 amino acids. Germline V CDR1 and CDR2: MGHDK, SYGVNS. V gave up 4 bases and J gave up 3 bases; unmatched junction bases: 3. The CDR3 nucleotides read TGTGCCAGCAGTGGGACAGGGGCGGAAGAGACCCAGTACTTC. This codes for CASSGTGAEETQYF.

This clonotype has a handful of counts. The gene calls are TRBV10-2 and TRBJ2-1; 8 bases line up with TRBD2. CDR1 is WSHSY and CDR2 is SAAADI in the germline V gene. This CDR3 spans 16 amino acids. V shed 2 bases, J shed 5 bases, and the junction held 8 bases outside the gene matches. CDR3 loop: CASSEPTLAGHNEQFF. CDR3 bases: TGCGCCAGCAGTGAGCCAACTTTAGCGGGGCACAATGAGCAGTTCTTC.

J is TRBJ2-5 and V is TRBV4-1, with D possibly being TRBD1 (6 bases). V lost 0 bases to trimming and J lost 2 bases, with 10 bases between them. CDR1 and CDR2 (germline): MGHRA, YSYEKL. The CDR3 runs 15 residues. The CDR3 region is CASSQENRVQETQYF. The CDR3 bases are TGCGCCAGCAGCCAAGAGAACAGGGTTCAAGAGACCCAGTACTTC.

This clonotype was counted only a few times. The rearrangement joins TRBV20-1 to TRBJ2-7; TRBD2 matches 9 bases. The CDR3 covers 15 residues. CDR1 is DFQATT, CDR2 SNEGSKA, per germline (reference sequence). The V and J ends lost 3 bases and 7 bases, in that order; junction bases with no gene match: 13. The DNA of the CDR3 is TGCAGTGCTAGGGCTGACTCGGCGGGAGGGAGGGAGCAGTACTTC. It is translated as CSARADSAGGREQYF.

This clonotype has a handful of counts. CDR3 sequence reads: CAWSEGLAGAGDTQYF. The CDR3 bases are TGTGCCTGGAGTGAGGGACTAGCGGGAGCCGGGGATACGCAGTATTTT. V is TRBV30 and J is TRBJ2-3; 14 bases match TRBD2. The CDR3 totals 16 residues. V gave up 1 base and J gave up 6 bases; unmatched junction bases: 6. Germline CDR1 is GTSNPN and CDR2 is SVGIG (reference sequence).

About this clonotype: A read error may account for a junction end that differs from germline. This rearrangement joins TRBV5-1 to TRBJ2-7; the D gene could be TRBD1 or TRBD2 (5 bases each). Germline lookup yields CDR1 SGHRS and CDR2 YFSETQ. The CDR3 has 15 residues. This chain's CDR3 is CASSSTGTPAAEQHF. Here the CDR3 DNA reads TGCGCCAGCAGCTCGACCGGGACCCCGGCCGCCGAGCAGCACTTC. Combining the CDR3 with reference TRBV5-1 and TRBJ2-7 gives the whole variable domain KAGVTQTPRYLIKTRGQQVTLSCSPISGHRSVSWYQQTPGQGLQFLFEYFSETQRNKGNFPGRFSGRQFSNSRSEMNVSTLELGDSALYLCASSSTGTPAAEQHFGPGTRLTVT.

About this clonotype: Here the CDR3 omits its conserved ending phenylalanine or tryptophan, so a read error is the likely source. V is TRBV7-3 and J is TRBJ2-5; D is possibly TRBD2 (5 bases). Trimming removed 1 base from V and 3 bases from J, with 6 bases in between. Germline V gene data show CDR1 as SGHTA and CDR2 as FQGTGA. The CDR3 totals 13 residues. The CDR3 region has the DNA TGTGCCAGCAGCTTAATGAGGGAAGAGACCCAGTACCTC. Protein sequence: CASSLMREETQYL.

The genes are TRBV5-5 and TRBJ1-1; D is ambiguous. The V and J ends lost 0 bases and 0 bases respectively, with 9 bases between them. This CDR3 is 15 amino acids long. Germline V gene data show CDR1 as SGHKS and CDR2 as YYEKEE (reference sequence). This chain's CDR3 is CASSLGWELNTEAFF. In DNA, the CDR3 is TGTGCCAGCAGCTTGGGATGGGAATTGAACACTGAAGCTTTCTTT.

CDR3 loop: CSARSGAGAKNIQYF. DNA for the CDR3: TGCAGTGCTAGGTCAGGGGCGGGAGCCAAAAACATTCAGTACTTC. The rearrangement joins TRBV20-1 to TRBJ2-4; maybe TRBD1 (6 bases). The CDR3 is made up of 15 amino acids. CDR1 DFQATT and CDR2 SNEGSKA come from the germline V gene (reference sequence). V shed 3 bases and J shed 0 bases, with 12 bases lying between them.

This sequence joins TRBV5-1 and TRBJ1-1, with 9 bases that match TRBD1. This CDR3 comprises 15 residues. Per germline, CDR1 SGHRS and CDR2 YFSETQ. With 1 base clipped from V and 3 bases from J, the junction kept 4 bases outside the gene matches. In nucleotides, the CDR3 is TGCGCCAGCAGCTTGTTCGACAGGGGGGACACTGAAGCTTTCTTT. Translated: CASSLFDRGDTEAFF.

The J gene is TRBJ2-3, the V gene TRBV9; TRBD2 matches at 7 bases. Germline V gene lookup returns CDR1 SGDLS and CDR2 YYNGEE. The CDR3 totals 14 residues. J lost 4 bases, V lost 3 bases, and 5 bases had no gene match. This CDR3 is CASSARGVADTQYF. CDR3 nucleotides: TGTGCCAGCAGCGCCCGGGGGGTAGCAGATACGCAGTATTTT.

The CDR3 is CASSYGGTRVINTEAFF. As DNA, the CDR3 is TGTGCCAGCAGTTACGGTGGCACAAGGGTTATTAACACTGAAGCTTTCTTT. V usage is TRBV6-5 and J usage is TRBJ1-1; D is undetermined. From germline, CDR1 is MNHEY and CDR2 SVGAGI. Trimming shortened V by 2 bases and J by 2 bases, and 18 bases separated the two germline ends. The CDR3 is made up of 17 amino acids.